The 9 T cell receptor beta chains listed next were all sequenced from one sample in a study of regulatory T cells in long-lasting Graves disease. The TCR beta library used iRepertoire HTBI primers with Arm-PCR amplification of CDR3. TCRdb fed the multiplex PCR reads into MiXCR, producing one record per CDR3 protein. Among around 230,000 distinct CDR3 sequences listed, approximately 20% were seen once. Time point described: newly diagnosed GD, antithyroid drugs for less than 3 months. Isolated PBMC RNA provided the starting material for the TCR library. The sample was peripheral blood mononuclear cells (PBMCs), taken at new diagnosis, from a patient treated with antithyroid drugs. These receptors all stem from a female donor with Graves disease.

The chain employs TRBV3-1 and TRBJ2-5, with 10 bases lining up with TRBD2. CDR1 is LGHDT and CDR2 is YNNKEL in the germline V gene (reference sequence). Germline trimming cut 1 base from V and 3 bases from J; bases unmatched to any gene: 5. This CDR3 is built from 16 residues. The CDR3 loop reads CASSQGLAGAEETQYF. In DNA, the CDR3 is TGTGCCAGCAGCCAAGGCCTAGCGGGAGCTGAAGAGACCCAGTACTTC.

The rearrangement uses TRBV18 and TRBJ1-1; D gene uncertain. The germline V gene encodes CDR1 KGHSH and CDR2 LQKENI. Trimming took 2 bases from V and 4 from J, leaving 20 bases between them. This CDR3 has 17 residues. This CDR3 is CASSPGRPSESGTEAFF. CDR3 nucleotide sequence: TGTGCCAGCTCACCAGGCAGGCCCTCTGAGTCCGGCACTGAAGCTTTCTTT.

J is TRBJ1-4 and V is TRBV11-2; TRBD1 aligns across 7 bases. This CDR3 is built from 15 residues. Germline values: CDR1 SGHAT, CDR2 FQNNGV. With 5 bases clipped from V and 0 bases from J, the junction kept 3 bases outside the gene matches. The CDR3: CASSPGQATNEKLFF. CDR3 sequence (DNA): TGTGCCAGCAGCCCCGGACAGGCAACTAATGAAAAACTGTTTTTT.

The chain carries TRBV2 and TRBJ2-6; TRBD1 agrees at 8 bases. This CDR3 has 15 residues. Trimming took 7 bases from V and 2 from J; bases not matched to a gene: 4. Germline V gene lookup returns CDR1 SNHLY and CDR2 FYNNEI. The CDR3 loop reads CASNPTGAGANVLTF. DNA of the CDR3: TGTGCCAGCAACCCGACAGGGGCTGGGGCCAACGTCCTGACTTTC.

The chain combines TRBV30 with TRBJ2-3; D is uncertain. Germline CDR1 GTSNPN, CDR2 SVGIG (reference sequence). The CDR3 is made up of 11 amino acids. The V end lost 7 bases, the J end lost 2 bases, and 7 bases lay between the germline ends. CDR3 DNA: TGTGCCTCGGACCCCACAGATACGCAGTATTTT. Translation gives CASDPTDTQYF.

There are many counts of this clonotype. The chain joins TRBV20-1 to TRBJ1-1, with unresolved D. This CDR3 comprises 13 residues. The germline CDR1 and CDR2 sequences are DFQATT and SNEGSKA (reference sequence). The ends were cut back, 0 bases at V and 5 bases at J, with 10 bases in the middle. CDR3 sequence (DNA): TGCAGTGCTAGAGATCACGGGGAGACTGAAGCTTTCTTT. Protein product: CSARDHGETEAFF.

The chain has TRBV19 and TRBJ1-4; perhaps TRBD1 as D (5 bases). Germline CDR1 and CDR2: LNHDA and SQIVND (reference sequence). The CDR3 is 15 residues long. The V gene lost 6 bases and the J gene lost 5 bases, with 16 bases spanning the gap. CDR3 loop: CASRPQSGQNEKLFF. The CDR3 nucleotides are TGTGCCAGTAGGCCACAGTCGGGGCAGAATGAAAAACTGTTTTTT. Using reference TRBV19 and TRBJ1-4 for the parts outside the CDR3, the full variable domain is DGGITQSPKYLFRKEGQNVTLSCEQNLNHDAMYWYRQDPGQGLRLIYYSQIVNDFQKGDIAEGYSVSREKKESFPLTVTSAQKNPTAFYLCASRPQSGQNEKLFFGSGTQLSVL.

This clonotype was counted between two and nine times. A much larger clone lies one base from this, so it may be a read error. The chain links TRBV5-6 to TRBJ1-2; no reliable D call. The germline CDR1 and CDR2 sequences are SGHDT and YYEEEE. V lost 2 bases, J lost 0 bases, and 5 bases lay in between. This CDR3 has 13 amino acids. CDR3 nucleotides: TGTGCCAGCAGCTTCGGGACTAACTATGGCTACACCTTC. Amino acid sequence: CASSFGTNYGYTF.

This clonotype was detected ten times or more. V and J are TRBV28 and TRBJ2-7; D is possibly TRBD2 (6 bases). V lost 6 bases, J lost 7 bases, and 13 bases lay in between. Germline V CDR1 and CDR2: MDHEN, SYDVKM. The CDR3 sequence is 12 residues long. The CDR3 region is CASSRGGWEQYF. DNA for the CDR3: TGTGCCAGCAGCCGCGGAGGGTGGGAGCAGTACTTC.